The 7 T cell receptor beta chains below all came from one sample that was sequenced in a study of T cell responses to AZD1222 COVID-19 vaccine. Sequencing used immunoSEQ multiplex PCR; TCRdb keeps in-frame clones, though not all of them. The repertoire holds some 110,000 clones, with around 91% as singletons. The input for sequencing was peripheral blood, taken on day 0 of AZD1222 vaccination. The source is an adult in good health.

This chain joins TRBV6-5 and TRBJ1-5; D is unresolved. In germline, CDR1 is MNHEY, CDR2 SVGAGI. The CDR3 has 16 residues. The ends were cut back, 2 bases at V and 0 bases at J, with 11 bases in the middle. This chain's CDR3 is CASSYIPRYSNQPQHF. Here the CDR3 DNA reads TGTGCCAGCAGTTACATCCCAAGATATAGCAATCAGCCCCAGCATTTT.

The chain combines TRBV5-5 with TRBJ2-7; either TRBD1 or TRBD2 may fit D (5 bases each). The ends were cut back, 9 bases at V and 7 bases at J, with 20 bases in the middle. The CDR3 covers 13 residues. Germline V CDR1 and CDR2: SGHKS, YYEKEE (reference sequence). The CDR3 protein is CATMGDLRGEQYF. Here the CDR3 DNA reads TGTGCCACTATGGGGGATTTAAGAGGTGAGCAGTACTTC.

The CDR3 here is CASSLAGLAGRTDTQYF. The CDR3 region has the DNA TGTGCCAGCAGCTTAGCGGGGCTAGCGGGGAGGACAGATACGCAGTATTTT. The V and J genes are TRBV7-9 and TRBJ2-3; 9 bases are a match to TRBD2. With V trimmed by 0 bases and J by 3 bases, 7 bases remained unmatched. The germline V gene has CDR1 SEHNR and CDR2 FQNEAQ (reference sequence). CDR3 length: 17 amino acids. Variable domain in full (rest from reference TRBV7-9 and TRBJ2-3): DTGVSQNPRHKITKRGQNVTFRCDPISEHNRLYWYRQTLGQGPEFLTYFQNEAQLEKSRLLSDRFSAERPKGSFSTLEIQRTEQGDSAMYLCASSLAGLAGRTDTQYFGPGTRLTVL.

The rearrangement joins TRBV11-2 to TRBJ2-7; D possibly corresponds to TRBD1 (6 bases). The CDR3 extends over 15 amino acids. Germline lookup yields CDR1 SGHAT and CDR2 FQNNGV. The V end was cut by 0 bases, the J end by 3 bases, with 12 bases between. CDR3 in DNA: TGTGCCAGCAGCTTAGAGGGGGAAGGGGGCTACGAGCAGTACTTC. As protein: CASSLEGEGGYEQYF. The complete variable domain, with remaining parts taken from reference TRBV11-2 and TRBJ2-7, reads EAGVAQSPRYKIIEKRQSVAFWCNPISGHATLYWYQQILGQGPKLLIQFQNNGVVDDSQLPKDRFSAERLKGVDSTLKIQPAKLEDSAVYLCASSLEGEGGYEQYFGPGTRLTVT.

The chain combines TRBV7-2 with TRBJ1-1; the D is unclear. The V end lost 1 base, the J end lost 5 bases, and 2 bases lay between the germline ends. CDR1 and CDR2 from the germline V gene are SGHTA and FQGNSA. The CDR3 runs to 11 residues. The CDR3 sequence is CASSLVTEAFF. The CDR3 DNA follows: TGTGCCAGCAGCTTAGTGACTGAAGCTTTCTTT.

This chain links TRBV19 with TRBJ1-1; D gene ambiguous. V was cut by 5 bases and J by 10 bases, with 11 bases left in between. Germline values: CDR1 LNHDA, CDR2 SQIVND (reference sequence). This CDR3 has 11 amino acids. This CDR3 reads CASSGGARAFF. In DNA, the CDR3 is TGTGCCAGTAGTGGAGGCGCTAGAGCTTTCTTT.

The CDR3 reads CASSPHPYGYTF. DNA for the CDR3: TGTGCCAGCAGCCCCCACCCCTATGGCTACACCTTC. The chain couples TRBV7-9 to TRBJ1-2; D remains unclear. CDR3 length: 12 residues. V dropped 5 bases and J dropped 4 bases, with 8 bases sitting between them. CDR1 is SEHNR and CDR2 is FQNEAQ in the germline V gene (reference sequence).